The 25 T cell receptor beta chains in this list originate from one sample, sequenced in a study of yellow fever vaccine responses in identical twins. TCRdb redid the calling of the RT-PCR reads with MiXCR, one entry per CDR3 protein. The table records over 15,000 distinct CDR3 sequences, approximately 68% of them present only once. The sample here was T cells from blood (PBMCs), unsorted or a sorted subset (not recorded which), taken before or after yellow fever vaccination (not recorded which). The receptors here all came from a young woman who received the yellow fever vaccine.

The chain has TRBV4-3 and TRBJ2-3; 7 nucleotides line up with TRBD1. In germline, CDR1 is LGHNA, CDR2 YSLEER. The CDR3 extends over 14 amino acids. After removal of 3 bases from V and 1 base from J, the junction contained 1 base not matched to a gene. The CDR3 region has the DNA TGCGCCAGCAGCCAGGGGACAGGCACAGATACGCAGTATTTT. As protein: CASSQGTGTDTQYF.

The chain couples TRBV25-1 to TRBJ2-1, with TRBD2 matching 9 bases. Germline V gives CDR1 MGHDK, CDR2 SYGVNS. After removal of 3 bases from V and 8 bases from J, the junction contained 5 bases not matched to a gene. The CDR3 contains 14 residues. The CDR3 coding sequence is TGTGCCAGCAGTGATAGCGGGGGCGCGTATGAGCAGTTCTTC. The encoded protein is CASSDSGGAYEQFF.

This clonotype was counted only a few times. The rearrangement joins TRBV11-3 to TRBJ2-2; no clear D. Between the trimmed V and J ends, which lost 3 bases and 2 bases, there was a span of 4 bases. The CDR3 has 13 residues. CDR1 SGHNT and CDR2 YENEEA come from the germline V gene. CDR3 region: CASSFANTGELFF. The CDR3 DNA is TGTGCCAGCAGCTTCGCAAACACCGGGGAGCTGTTTTTT.

This chain uses TRBV29-1 with TRBJ2-7, with 7 bases fitting TRBD1. Germline CDR1 and CDR2: SQVTM and ANQGSEA. V lost 1 base to trimming and J lost 5 bases; unmatched junction nucleotides: 2. This CDR3 has 12 amino acids. This CDR3 is CSVEAGTDEQYF. CDR3 DNA sequence: TGCAGCGTTGAAGCAGGGACAGACGAGCAGTACTTC.

CDR3 protein: CAIRGDKLEEQYF. CDR3 sequence (DNA): TGTGCCATCCGCGGGGACAAGCTAGAAGAGCAGTACTTC. V is TRBV10-3 and J is TRBJ2-7; D tentatively fits TRBD1 or TRBD2 (6 bases each). V was pared by 8 bases and J by 7 bases, with 18 bases between. CDR1 is ENHRY, CDR2 SYGVKD, per germline. This CDR3 spans 13 amino acids.

The CDR3 nucleotides read TGTGCCAGCAGTTTAATGACAGCCAACTATGGCTACACCTTC. It yields the protein CASSLMTANYGYTF. J is TRBJ1-2 and V is TRBV12-3 or TRBV12-4, with a tentative D call TRBD1 (5 bases). V dropped 2 bases and J dropped 2 bases, with 9 bases sitting between them. The CDR3 contains 14 residues.

This rearrangement joins TRBV7-3 to TRBJ2-2; D not certain. Germline lookup yields CDR1 SGHTA and CDR2 FQGTGA. The CDR3 is 12 residues long. V was shortened by 5 bases and J by 6 bases, with 7 bases between the two germline ends. The CDR3 DNA follows: TGTGCCAGCAGCCCCCGTCCCGGGGAGCTGTTTTTT. It encodes CASSPRPGELFF.

The chain has TRBV28 and TRBJ2-1, with D possibly being TRBD2 (5 bases). The CDR3 runs 12 residues. Germline-derived CDR1 and CDR2 are MDHEN and SYDVKM. The V gene lost 8 bases and the J gene lost 1 base, with 6 bases spanning the gap. The CDR3 loop is CASSGSYNEQFF. The CDR3 DNA reads as TGTGCCAGCTCGGGGTCCTACAATGAGCAGTTCTTC.

This rearrangement joins TRBV19 to TRBJ1-5; 7 bases agree with TRBD1. The V gene's germline CDR1 is LNHDA and CDR2 SQIVND (reference sequence). This CDR3 has 16 residues. V was pared by 1 base and J by 4 bases, with 7 bases of the junction left unmatched. CDR3 DNA sequence: TGTGCCAGTAGTATAGTAGGGACAGTACCGAATCAGCCCCAGCATTTT. This gives the protein CASSIVGTVPNQPQHF.

The chain uses TRBV18 and TRBJ2-1; 9 bases are a match to TRBD2. The CDR3 covers 15 residues. CDR1 is KGHSH, CDR2 LQKENI, per germline. Trimming took 0 bases from V and 5 from J; bases not matched to a gene: 2. As DNA, the CDR3 is TGTGCCAGCTCACCACCTAGCGGGGGACACAATGAGCAGTTCTTC. Translated, it gives CASSPPSGGHNEQFF.

The V call is TRBV11-3, the J call TRBJ2-1; 8 nucleotides align to TRBD2. This CDR3 region has 16 residues. Per the germline V gene, CDR1 is SGHNT and CDR2 is YENEEA. J gave up 1 base and V 5 bases, and 7 bases lay outside the gene matches. The CDR3 sequence: CASSPGGGSSYNEQFF. The CDR3 region has the DNA TGTGCCAGCAGCCCTGGCGGGGGGTCTTCCTACAATGAGCAGTTCTTC. Variable domain in full (rest from reference TRBV11-3 and TRBJ2-1): EAGVVQSPRYKIIEKKQPVAFWCNPISGHNTLYWYLQNLGQGPELLIRYENEEAVDDSQLPKDRFSAERLKGVDSTLKIQPAELGDSAVYLCASSPGGGSSYNEQFFGPGTRLTVL.

This clonotype occurred a few times. V is TRBV11-3 and J is TRBJ2-1; possibly TRBD2 for D (5 bases). In germline, CDR1 is SGHNT, CDR2 YENEEA. V was clipped by 5 bases and J by 0 bases, with 17 bases between them. The CDR3 is made up of 17 amino acids. The CDR3 DNA follows: TGTGCCAGCAGCATTACTAGGGTATCGGGCTCCTACAATGAGCAGTTCTTC. It codes for CASSITRVSGSYNEQFF.

V gene TRBV12-3 or TRBV12-4 combines with J gene TRBJ2-3, with D possibly being TRBD2 (7 bases). The V end was cut by 6 bases, the J end by 0 bases, with 22 bases between. CDR3 size: 18 residues. CDR3 in amino acids: CASSPLLRGRLSTDTQYF. For the CDR3, the DNA is TGTGCCAGCAGCCCCCTCTTGCGGGGGCGACTTAGCACAGATACGCAGTATTTT.

The rearrangement uses TRBV18 and TRBJ2-2, with D unresolved. V lost 5 bases, J lost 0 bases, and 10 bases lay in between. The CDR3 runs 15 residues. Per the germline V gene, CDR1 is KGHSH and CDR2 is LQKENI. In DNA, the CDR3 is TGTGCCAGCTCAATCCGACGGTCGAACACCGGGGAGCTGTTTTTT. Translating gives CASSIRRSNTGELFF.

The rearrangement joins TRBV4-1 to TRBJ2-2; D possibly corresponds to TRBD2 (5 bases). The V end was cut by 8 bases, the J end by 4 bases, with 14 bases between. CDR3 length equals 14 residues. The germline V gene encodes CDR1 MGHRA and CDR2 YSYEKL. CDR3 in amino acids: CASRGVGSTGELFF. CDR3 DNA: TGCGCCAGCCGGGGTGTTGGAAGCACCGGGGAGCTGTTTTTT.

In its sample, this clonotype was seen a few times. The chain carries TRBV7-2 and TRBJ1-6; weak D call: TRBD1 (5 bases). The CDR3 is 15 amino acids. The V gene lost 1 base and the J gene lost 10 bases, with 14 bases spanning the gap. CDR1 is SGHTA and CDR2 is FQGNSA in the germline V gene. DNA of the CDR3: TGTGCCAGCAGCTTAGGCCAGGGAAGAGGATCACCCCTCCACTTT. Translated, it gives CASSLGQGRGSPLHF.

In this sample, this clonotype turned up a few times. The rearrangement joins TRBV10-1 to TRBJ1-4; 11 bases are shared with TRBD1. V was clipped by 5 bases and J by 8 bases; unmatched bases: 10. The CDR3 is 16 residues long. Germline CDR1 WNHNN, CDR2 SYGVQD (reference sequence). This chain's CDR3 is CASSLPRTGGWEKLFF. The CDR3 nucleotides are TGCGCCAGCAGTCTTCCTCGGACAGGGGGCTGGGAAAAACTGTTTTTT.

The rearrangement links TRBV6-2 or TRBV6-3 to TRBJ2-5; D may correspond to TRBD1 or TRBD2 (5 bases each). Germline loops: CDR1 MNHEY, CDR2 SVGEGT. Trimming cost V 0 bases and J 5 bases, with 10 bases left between them. The CDR3 is 14 residues long. The CDR3 nucleotides are TGTGCCAGCAGTTACTCCACTAGGGGCGAGACCCAGTACTTC. Translating gives CASSYSTRGETQYF.

The genes are TRBV11-1 and TRBJ2-1; D perhaps matches TRBD2 (6 bases). The germline gives CDR1 SGHAT, CDR2 FQDESV (reference sequence). Trimming took off 8 bases at V and 0 bases at J, with 11 bases between the two ends. The CDR3 extends over 14 amino acids. CDR3 amino acids: CASGAGISYNEQFF. CDR3 nucleotide sequence: TGTGCCAGCGGGGCGGGGATCTCCTACAATGAGCAGTTCTTC.

This clonotype was recorded only once. The rearrangement joins TRBV11-1 to TRBJ2-1; D gene ambiguous. In germline, CDR1 is SGHAT, CDR2 FQDESV (reference sequence). The CDR3 is 11 amino acids. V lost 3 bases and J 7 bases, leaving 4 bases between the germline ends. CDR3 DNA: TGTGCCAGCAGCTTGCGGAATGAGCAGTTCTTC. Translating it yields CASSLRNEQFF.

This chain joins TRBV4-1 and TRBJ1-1; the match to TRBD1 covers 9 bases. This CDR3 spans 14 amino acids. The V and J ends lost 1 base and 6 bases, in that order; junction bases with no gene match: 3. Germline lookup yields CDR1 MGHRA and CDR2 YSYEKL. CDR3 in amino acids: CASSQGDRGSEAFF. The CDR3 bases are TGCGCCAGCAGCCAAGGAGACAGGGGGTCTGAAGCTTTCTTT.

The chain combines TRBV6-1 with TRBJ1-5, with D hard to call. This CDR3 has 16 residues. The V gene lost 7 bases and the J gene lost 1 base, with 17 bases spanning the gap. Germline V CDR1 and CDR2: MNHNS, SASEGT. DNA of the CDR3: TGTGCCAGCACCCCCGGGCCCCTGGTCAGCAATCAGCCCCAGCATTTT. It specifies CASTPGPLVSNQPQHF.

This chain uses TRBV29-1 with TRBJ2-3; 11 bases fit TRBD1. J was trimmed by 5 bases and V by 8 bases; bases with no gene match: 6. The CDR3 is made up of 13 amino acids. Germline CDR1 SQVTM, CDR2 ANQGSEA. In nucleotides, the CDR3 is TGCAGCTGTGGACAGGGGGCCGGAGATACGCAGTATTTT. Its protein is CSCGQGAGDTQYF.

This chain uses TRBV9 with TRBJ2-1, with 10 bases matching TRBD2. Germline V gene lookup returns CDR1 SGDLS and CDR2 YYNGEE. V shed 5 bases, J shed 2 bases, and the junction held 4 bases outside the gene matches. The CDR3 sequence is 15 residues long. CDR3 DNA sequence: TGTGCCAGCAGTCCTAGCGGGGGTACCTACAATGAGCAGTTCTTC. It yields the protein CASSPSGGTYNEQFF.

This clonotype was detected only a few times. The rearrangement links TRBV29-1 to TRBJ2-7; possibly TRBD1 for D (5 bases). Germline-derived CDR1 and CDR2 are SQVTM and ANQGSEA. This CDR3 spans 11 amino acids. The V end was cut by 3 bases, the J end by 5 bases, with 8 bases between. The DNA of the CDR3 is TGCAGCGTTGACTCAGGGAACGAGCAGTACTTC. It yields the protein CSVDSGNEQYF.